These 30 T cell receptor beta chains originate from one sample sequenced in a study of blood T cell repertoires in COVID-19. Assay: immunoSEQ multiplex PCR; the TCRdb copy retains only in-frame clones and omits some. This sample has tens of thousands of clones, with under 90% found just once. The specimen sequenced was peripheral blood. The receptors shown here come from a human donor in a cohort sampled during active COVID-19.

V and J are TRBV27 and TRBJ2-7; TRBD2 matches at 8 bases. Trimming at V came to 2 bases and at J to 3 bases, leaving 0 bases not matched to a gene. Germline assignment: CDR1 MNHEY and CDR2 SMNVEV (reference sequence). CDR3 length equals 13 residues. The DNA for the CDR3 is TGTGCCAGCAGTTTAACTAGCGGCTACGAGCAGTACTTC. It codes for CASSLTSGYEQYF.

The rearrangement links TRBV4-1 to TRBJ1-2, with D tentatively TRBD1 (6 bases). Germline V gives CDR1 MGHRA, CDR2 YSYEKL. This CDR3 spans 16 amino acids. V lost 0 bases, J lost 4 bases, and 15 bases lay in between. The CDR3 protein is CASSQDLTDSFYGYTF. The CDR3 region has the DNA TGCGCCAGCAGCCAAGATCTCACGGACAGTTTCTATGGCTACACCTTC.

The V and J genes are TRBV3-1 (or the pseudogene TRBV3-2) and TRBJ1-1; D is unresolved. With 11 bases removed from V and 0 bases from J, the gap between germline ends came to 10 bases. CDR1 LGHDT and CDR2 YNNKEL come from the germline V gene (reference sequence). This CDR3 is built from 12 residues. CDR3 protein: CASGRVNTEAFF. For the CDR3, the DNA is TGTGCCTCCGGGAGAGTGAACACTGAAGCTTTCTTT.

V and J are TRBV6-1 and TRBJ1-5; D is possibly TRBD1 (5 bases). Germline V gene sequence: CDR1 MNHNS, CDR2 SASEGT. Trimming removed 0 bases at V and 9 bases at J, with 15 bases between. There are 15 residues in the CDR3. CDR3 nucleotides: TGTGCCAGCAGTGAAGCCGGGGGTCCCTTTCGGCCCCAGCATTTT. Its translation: CASSEAGGPFRPQHF.

DNA for the CDR3: TGTGCCAGCAGCTTAGGGCTAGCGGATGAGCAGTTCTTC. This sequence encodes CASSLGLADEQFF. The chain is built from TRBV7-9 and TRBJ2-1; 7 bases fit TRBD2. Per the germline V gene, CDR1 is SEHNR and CDR2 is FQNEAQ (reference sequence). The CDR3 runs to 13 residues. With 1 base clipped from V and 8 bases from J, the junction kept 2 bases outside the gene matches. Drawing the rest from reference TRBV7-9 and TRBJ2-1, the complete variable domain is DTGVSQNPRHKITKRGQNVTFRCDPISEHNRLYWYRQTLGQGPEFLTYFQNEAQLEKSRLLSDRFSAERPKGSFSTLEIQRTEQGDSAMYLCASSLGLADEQFFGPGTRLTVL.

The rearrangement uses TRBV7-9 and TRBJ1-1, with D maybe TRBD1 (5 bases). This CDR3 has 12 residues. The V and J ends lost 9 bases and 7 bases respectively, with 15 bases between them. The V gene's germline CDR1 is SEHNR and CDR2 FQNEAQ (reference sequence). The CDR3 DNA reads TGTGCCAGTACTCCAGGGATTCATGAAGCTTTCTTT. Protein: CASTPGIHEAFF.

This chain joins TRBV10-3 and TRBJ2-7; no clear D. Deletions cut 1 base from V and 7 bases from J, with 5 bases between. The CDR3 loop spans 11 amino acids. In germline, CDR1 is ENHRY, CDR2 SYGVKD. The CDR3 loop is CAISEFNEQYF. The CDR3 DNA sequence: TGTGCCATCAGTGAGTTTAATGAGCAGTACTTC.

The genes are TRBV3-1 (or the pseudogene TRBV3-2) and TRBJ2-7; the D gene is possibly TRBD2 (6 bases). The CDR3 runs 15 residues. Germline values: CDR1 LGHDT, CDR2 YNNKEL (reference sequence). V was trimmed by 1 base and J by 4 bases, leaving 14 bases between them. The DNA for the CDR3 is TGTGCCAGCAGCCAAGCCCCGGGACTCCTTTACGAGCAGTACTTC. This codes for CASSQAPGLLYEQYF.

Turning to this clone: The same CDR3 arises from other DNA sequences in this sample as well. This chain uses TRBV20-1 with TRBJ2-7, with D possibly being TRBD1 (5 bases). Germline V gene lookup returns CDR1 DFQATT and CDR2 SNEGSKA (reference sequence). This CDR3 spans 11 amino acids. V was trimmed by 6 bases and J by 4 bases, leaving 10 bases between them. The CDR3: CSAQQGYEQYF. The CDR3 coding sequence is TGCAGTGCGCAGCAGGGTTACGAGCAGTACTTC.

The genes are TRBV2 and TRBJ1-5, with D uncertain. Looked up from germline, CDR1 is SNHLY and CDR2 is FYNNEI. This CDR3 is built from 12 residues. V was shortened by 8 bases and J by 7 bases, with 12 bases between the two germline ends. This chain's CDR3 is CASLGVGQPQHF. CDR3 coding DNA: TGTGCCAGCCTCGGGGTAGGACAGCCCCAGCATTTT.

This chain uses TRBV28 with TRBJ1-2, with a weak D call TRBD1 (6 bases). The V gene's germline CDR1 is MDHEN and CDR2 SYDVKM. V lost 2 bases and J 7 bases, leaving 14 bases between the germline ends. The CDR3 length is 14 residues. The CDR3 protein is CASSLPYSGAGYTF. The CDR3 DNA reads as TGTGCCAGCAGTTTACCTTACTCAGGGGCTGGCTACACCTTC.

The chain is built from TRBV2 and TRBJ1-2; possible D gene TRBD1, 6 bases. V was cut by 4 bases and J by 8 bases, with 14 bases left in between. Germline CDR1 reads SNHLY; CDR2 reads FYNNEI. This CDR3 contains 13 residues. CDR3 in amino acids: CASSVGGVGGYTF. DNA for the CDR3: TGTGCCAGCAGTGTAGGGGGAGTGGGCGGCTACACCTTC.

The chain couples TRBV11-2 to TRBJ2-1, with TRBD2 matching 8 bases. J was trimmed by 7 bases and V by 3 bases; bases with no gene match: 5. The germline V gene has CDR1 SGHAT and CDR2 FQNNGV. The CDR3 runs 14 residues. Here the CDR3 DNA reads TGTGCCAGCAGCTTGGCAGGACTAGCTAATGAGCAGTTCTTC. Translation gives CASSLAGLANEQFF.

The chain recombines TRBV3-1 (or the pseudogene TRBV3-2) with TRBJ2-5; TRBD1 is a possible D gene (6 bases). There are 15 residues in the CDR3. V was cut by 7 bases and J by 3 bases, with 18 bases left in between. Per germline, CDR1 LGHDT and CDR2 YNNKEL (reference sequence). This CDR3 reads CASTRGTLQKETQYF. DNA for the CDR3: TGTGCCAGCACTAGGGGGACACTGCAGAAAGAGACCCAGTACTTC.

CDR3 residues: CASSIQGAIVPQHF. In nucleotides, the CDR3 is TGTGCCAGCAGTATCCAGGGGGCCATCGTGCCCCAGCATTTT. The genes are TRBV27 and TRBJ1-5; 8 bases are a match to TRBD1. V dropped 5 bases and J dropped 9; count of bases not matched to a gene: 9. The CDR3 is made up of 14 amino acids. Per the germline V gene, CDR1 is MNHEY and CDR2 is SMNVEV (reference sequence).

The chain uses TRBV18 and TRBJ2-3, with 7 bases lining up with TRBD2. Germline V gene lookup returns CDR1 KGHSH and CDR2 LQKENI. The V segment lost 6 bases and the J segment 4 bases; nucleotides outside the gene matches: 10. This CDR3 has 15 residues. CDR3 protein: CASSPFGGSADTQYF. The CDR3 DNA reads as TGTGCCAGCTCTCCCTTCGGCGGGAGCGCAGATACGCAGTATTTT.

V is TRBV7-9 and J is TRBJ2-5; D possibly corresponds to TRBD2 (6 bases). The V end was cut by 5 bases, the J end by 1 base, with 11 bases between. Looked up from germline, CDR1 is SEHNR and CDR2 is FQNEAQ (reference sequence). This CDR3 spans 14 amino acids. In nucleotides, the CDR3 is TGTGCCAGCAGCCGTGGGACTGCCCAAGAGACCCAGTACTTC. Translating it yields CASSRGTAQETQYF.

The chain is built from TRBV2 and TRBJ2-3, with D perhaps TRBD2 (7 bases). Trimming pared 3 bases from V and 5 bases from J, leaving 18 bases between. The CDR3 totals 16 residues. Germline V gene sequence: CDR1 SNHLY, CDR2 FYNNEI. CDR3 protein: CASSDRAAGARDTQYF. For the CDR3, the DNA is TGTGCCAGCAGTGACCGGGCTGCGGGGGCGAGAGATACGCAGTATTTT.

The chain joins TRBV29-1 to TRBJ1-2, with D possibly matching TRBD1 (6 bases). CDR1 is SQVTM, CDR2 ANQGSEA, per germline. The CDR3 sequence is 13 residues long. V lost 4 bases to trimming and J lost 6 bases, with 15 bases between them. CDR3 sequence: CSVGDDRSDGYTF. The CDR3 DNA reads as TGCAGCGTTGGGGACGACAGGAGCGATGGCTACACCTTC.

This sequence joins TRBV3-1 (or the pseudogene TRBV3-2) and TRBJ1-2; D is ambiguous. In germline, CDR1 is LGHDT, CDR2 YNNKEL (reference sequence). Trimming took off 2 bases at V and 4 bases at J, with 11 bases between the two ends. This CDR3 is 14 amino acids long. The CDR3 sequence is CASSQLNGFYGYTF. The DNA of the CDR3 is TGTGCCAGCAGCCAACTCAACGGTTTCTATGGCTACACCTTC.

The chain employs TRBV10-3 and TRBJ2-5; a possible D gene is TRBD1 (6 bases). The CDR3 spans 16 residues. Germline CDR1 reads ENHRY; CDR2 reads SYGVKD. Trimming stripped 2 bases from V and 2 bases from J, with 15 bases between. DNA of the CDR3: TGTGCCATCAGTGAGGGGGGCGCCTCCGGTCAAGAGACCCAGTACTTC. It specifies CAISEGGASGQETQYF.

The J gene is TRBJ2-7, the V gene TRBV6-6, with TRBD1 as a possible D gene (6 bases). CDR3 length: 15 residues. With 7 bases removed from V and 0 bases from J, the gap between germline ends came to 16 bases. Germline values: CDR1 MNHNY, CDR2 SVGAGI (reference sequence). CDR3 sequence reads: CASTPRQGSSYEQYF. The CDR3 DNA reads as TGTGCCAGCACTCCTCGCCAGGGGAGCTCCTACGAGCAGTACTTC.

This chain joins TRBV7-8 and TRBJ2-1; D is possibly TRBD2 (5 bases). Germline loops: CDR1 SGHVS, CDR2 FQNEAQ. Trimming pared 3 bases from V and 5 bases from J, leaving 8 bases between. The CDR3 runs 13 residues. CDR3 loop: CASSLEVDNEQFF. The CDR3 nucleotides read TGTGCCAGCAGCTTGGAGGTAGACAATGAGCAGTTCTTC.

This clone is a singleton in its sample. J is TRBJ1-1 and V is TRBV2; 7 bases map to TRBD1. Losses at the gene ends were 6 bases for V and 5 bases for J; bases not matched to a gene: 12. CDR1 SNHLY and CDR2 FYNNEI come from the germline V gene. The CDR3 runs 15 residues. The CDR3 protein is CASSPGGRGTTEAFF. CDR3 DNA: TGTGCCAGCAGCCCTGGGGGCAGGGGGACTACTGAAGCTTTCTTT.

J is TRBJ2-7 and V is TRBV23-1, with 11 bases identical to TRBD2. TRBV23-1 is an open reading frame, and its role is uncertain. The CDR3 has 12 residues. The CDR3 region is CARLAGLYEQYF. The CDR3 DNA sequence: TGCGCTCGACTAGCGGGATTGTACGAGCAGTACTTC.

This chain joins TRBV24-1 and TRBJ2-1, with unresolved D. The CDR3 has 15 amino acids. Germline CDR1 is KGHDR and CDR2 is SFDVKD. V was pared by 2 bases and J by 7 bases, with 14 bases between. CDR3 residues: CATSDSHYQWNEQFF. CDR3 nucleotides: TGTGCCACCAGTGATTCGCATTACCAGTGGAATGAGCAGTTCTTC.

The CDR3 region is CASSDNWDNEQFF. The CDR3 coding sequence is TGTGCCAGCAGTGACAATTGGGACAATGAGCAGTTCTTC. The chain couples TRBV12-3 or TRBV12-4 to TRBJ2-1, with D unresolved. This CDR3 comprises 13 residues. Trimming removed 5 bases from V and 5 bases from J, with 10 bases in between.

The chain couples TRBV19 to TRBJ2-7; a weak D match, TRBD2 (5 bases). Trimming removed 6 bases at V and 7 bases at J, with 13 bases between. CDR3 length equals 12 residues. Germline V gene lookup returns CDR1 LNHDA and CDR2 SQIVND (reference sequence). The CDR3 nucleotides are TGTGCCAGTAGGGACTCTCTTGGGGAGCAGTACTTC. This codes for CASRDSLGEQYF.

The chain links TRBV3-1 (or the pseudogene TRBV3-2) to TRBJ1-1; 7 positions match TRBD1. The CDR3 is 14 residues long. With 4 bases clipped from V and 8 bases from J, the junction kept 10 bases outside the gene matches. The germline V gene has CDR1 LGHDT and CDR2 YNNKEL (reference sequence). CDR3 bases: TGTGCCAGCAGCCCAGGGACAGCCGTTAAGGAAGCTTTCTTT. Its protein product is CASSPGTAVKEAFF.

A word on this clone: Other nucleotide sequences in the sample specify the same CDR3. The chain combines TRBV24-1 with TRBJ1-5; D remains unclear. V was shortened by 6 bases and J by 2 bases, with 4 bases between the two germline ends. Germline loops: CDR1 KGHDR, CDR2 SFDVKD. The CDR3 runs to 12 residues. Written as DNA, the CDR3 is TGTGCCACCAGTCGGGGCAATCAGCCCCAGCATTTT. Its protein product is CATSRGNQPQHF.